Listed below are T cell receptor beta chains from one sample, sequenced in a study of T cell changes during pregnancy in multiple sclerosis. TCRdb keeps only in-frame clones here, not all; method: immunoSEQ multiplex PCR. The sample lists about 110,000 clones, roughly 89% occurring once. The source material was peripheral blood, sampled before pregnancy. The receptors shown here come from a female donor with multiple sclerosis, enrolled in a pregnancy study. CDR3s include the opening cysteine and the closing phenylalanine or tryptophan. A D gene is named only where the DNA matches it firmly. The size of a clone is reported for some rows only, either as once, few or many, or as a class for expanded clones.

v_call	clone_size	d_call	j_call	cdr3_aa	cdr3_nt
TRBV5-6	-	-	TRBJ2-2	CASSLSRGNAGGELFF	TGTGCCAGCAGCTTGAGTAGGGGGAATGCGGGCGGGGAGCTGTTTTTT
TRBV12-2	-	-	TRBJ1-5	CASRLPRGRGGPDQPQHF	TGTGCAAGTCGCTTACCGAGGGGGCGAGGTGGCCCAGATCAGCCCCAGCATTTT
TRBV19	-	-	TRBJ2-1	CASRPSLARGINNEQFF	TGTGCCAGTAGACCATCCCTGGCCAGGGGAATCAACAATGAGCAGTTCTTC
TRBV7-9	once	TRBD2	TRBJ2-5	CASSWGLAGVETQYF	TGTGCCAGCAGCTGGGGACTAGCGGGAGTAGAGACCCAGTACTTC
TRBV7-9	-	TRBD1	TRBJ2-1	CASSVTGGAYNEQFF	TGTGCCAGCAGCGTGACAGGGGGCGCCTACAATGAGCAGTTCTTC
TRBV19	-	TRBD1	TRBJ1-5	CASSKYRDRGRNQPQHF	TGTGCCAGTAGTAAATACCGGGACAGGGGACGTAATCAGCCCCAGCATTTT
TRBV25-1	-	-	TRBJ2-5	CASSGRGQQETQYF	TGTGCCAGCAGTGGCCGTGGACAGCAAGAGACCCAGTACTTC
TRBV6-4	many	-	TRBJ2-2	CASSRDIGTGELFF	TGTGCCAGCAGCCGGGACATAGGGACCGGGGAGCTGTTTTTT
TRBV5-1	-	TRBD2	TRBJ2-1	CASSSISGGALNEQFF	TGCGCCAGCAGCTCCATTAGCGGGGGGGCCCTCAATGAGCAGTTCTTC
TRBV10-3	-	TRBD2	TRBJ2-3	CAITPGLAGGTDTQYF	TGTGCCATCACCCCCGGACTAGCGGGGGGCACAGATACGCAGTATTTT
TRBV5-4	-	-	TRBJ2-5	CASSFGEGSRYF	-
TRBV5-1	once	-	TRBJ2-2	CASNDKLGELFF	TGCGCCAGCAACGACAAGCTAGGGGAGCTGTTTTTT
TRBV11-2	-	-	TRBJ2-1	CASSRRPLTGVVDEQFF	TGTGCCAGCAGCCGACGCCCTTTGACGGGAGTAGTCGATGAGCAGTTCTTC
TRBV5-1	-	-	TRBJ2-3	CASSFKGSSTDTQYF	TGCGCCAGCAGCTTCAAGGGGTCGAGCACAGATACGCAGTATTTT
TRBV5-1	-	TRBD2	TRBJ2-1	CASSLAAGGSYNEQFF	TGCGCCAGCAGCTTGGCGGCGGGGGGCTCCTACAATGAGCAGTTCTTC
TRBV10-3	-	TRBD2	TRBJ2-5	CAITGLAGETQYF	TGTGCCATCACCGGACTAGCGGGGGAGACCCAGTACTTC